The 12 T cell receptor beta chains below all came from one sample that was sequenced in a study of T cell responses to AZD1222 COVID-19 vaccine. Here immunoSEQ multiplex PCR was the method, and the copy in TCRdb shows in-frame clones only, minus some. The data hold about 45,000 clones, with around three quarters observed a single time. The sequences come from peripheral blood, collected on day 0 of AZD1222 vaccination. Source of these receptors: an adult in good health.

The CDR3 DNA reads TGTGCCAGCGTCGGGCGGAATTACTACGAGCAGTACTTC. It specifies CASVGRNYYEQYF. The chain carries TRBV28 and TRBJ2-7; D gene unclear. Between the trimmed V and J ends, which lost 8 bases and 3 bases, there was a span of 14 bases. This CDR3 region has 13 residues. Germline loops: CDR1 MDHEN, CDR2 SYDVKM.

The chain recombines TRBV19 with TRBJ1-4, with D unclear. The germline V gene has CDR1 LNHDA and CDR2 SQIVND (reference sequence). V dropped 7 bases and J dropped 4 bases, with 10 bases sitting between them. The length of the CDR3 is 13 residues. CDR3 in DNA: TGTGCCAGTACCCAGGCCGTTAATGAAAAACTGTTTTTT. This translates into CASTQAVNEKLFF.

The chain recombines TRBV28 with TRBJ2-2; the match to TRBD1 covers 12 bases. CDR3 length: 16 residues. J gave up 6 bases and V 8 bases, and 10 bases lay outside the gene matches. Germline CDR1 and CDR2: MDHEN and SYDVKM. The CDR3 sequence: CASGGSRDRGPGELFF. The CDR3 nucleotides read TGTGCCAGCGGGGGATCCCGGGACAGGGGGCCCGGGGAGCTGTTTTTT.

The chain carries TRBV2 and TRBJ1-2; D gene ambiguous. The germline V and J ends were trimmed by 9 bases and 2 bases, with 13 bases remaining between them. The CDR3 is made up of 13 amino acids. The germline CDR1 and CDR2 sequences are SNHLY and FYNNEI. For the CDR3, the DNA is TGTGCCAGTTCCCCGGGCGGAAACTATGGCTACACCTTC. This translates into CASSPGGNYGYTF.

V gene TRBV11-2 combines with J gene TRBJ2-5, with D perhaps matching TRBD1 or TRBD2 (5 bases each). Germline CDR1 reads SGHAT; CDR2 reads FQNNGV. V lost 5 bases to trimming and J lost 7 bases, with 20 bases between them. The CDR3 is 15 residues long. As DNA, the CDR3 is TGTGCCAGCAGCAGAGGGGCTCACACCCCAGTGACCCAGTACTTC. Translation: CASSRGAHTPVTQYF.

V gene TRBV5-6 combines with J gene TRBJ2-2; 10 bases align to TRBD2. In germline, CDR1 is SGHDT, CDR2 YYEEEE. V was clipped by 2 bases and J by 7 bases; unmatched bases: 5. This CDR3 has 15 amino acids. The CDR3 nucleotides are TGTGCCAGCAGCTTACTAGCGGGGAGGAGCGGGGAGCTGTTTTTT. Amino acids: CASSLLAGRSGELFF.

In DNA, the CDR3 is TGCAGCGTTGACAGGGCGTCGGCTGAAGCTTTCTTT. Translated, it gives CSVDRASAEAFF. J is TRBJ1-1 and V is TRBV29-1; D is possibly TRBD1 (5 bases). The CDR3 is 12 amino acids. Trimming removed 3 bases at V and 6 bases at J, with 11 bases between. Germline V gives CDR1 SQVTM, CDR2 ANQGSEA.

This rearrangement joins TRBV7-9 to TRBJ2-3, with TRBD2 matching 11 bases. This CDR3 has 16 residues. V shed 5 bases and J 5 bases; nucleotides not matched to a gene: 9. Germline CDR1 SEHNR, CDR2 FQNEAQ (reference sequence). This CDR3 is CASSDMTSGDGDTQYF. As DNA, the CDR3 is TGTGCCAGCAGCGATATGACTAGCGGGGATGGAGATACGCAGTATTTT.

This sequence joins TRBV24-1 and TRBJ2-1, with 9 positions matching TRBD2. The J segment lost 4 bases and the V segment lost 4 bases, leaving 7 bases of the junction unmatched. The germline V gene encodes CDR1 KGHDR and CDR2 SFDVKD. This CDR3 spans 16 amino acids. CDR3 DNA sequence: TGTGCCACCAGTGACCTAGTTAGCGGGGGTTACAATGAGCAGTTCTTC. Its protein product is CATSDLVSGGYNEQFF.

V is TRBV5-1 and J is TRBJ1-6, with a weak D call TRBD1 (5 bases). The length of the CDR3 is 17 residues. V was cut by 0 bases and J by 7 bases, with 17 bases left in between. Germline V lookup: CDR1 SGHRS, CDR2 YFSETQ. The CDR3 DNA reads as TGCGCCAGCAGCTTGGAGGGCGCAGGGAACGGGAATTCACCCCTCCACTTT. The encoded protein is CASSLEGAGNGNSPLHF.

This rearrangement joins TRBV5-4 to TRBJ2-3; 9 positions agree with TRBD2. V gave up 3 bases and J gave up 6 bases; unmatched junction bases: 5. CDR3 length: 14 residues. Germline V gives CDR1 SGHNT, CDR2 YYREEE (reference sequence). This CDR3 reads CASSSTSGGDTQYF. The CDR3 DNA sequence: TGTGCCAGCAGCTCCACCAGCGGGGGGGATACGCAGTATTTT.

The chain recombines TRBV4-3 with TRBJ1-1; D unresolved. Germline lookup yields CDR1 LGHNA and CDR2 YSLEER. This CDR3 comprises 13 residues. V lost 5 bases, J lost 1 base, and 8 bases lay in between. CDR3 residues: CASSELSNTEAFF. CDR3 DNA: TGCGCCAGCAGCGAGTTGTCGAACACTGAAGCTTTCTTT.